A single sample gave rise to the 15 T cell receptor beta chains below, sequenced in a study of cytomegalovirus exposure and HLA in healthy donors. Method: immunoSEQ multiplex PCR; TCRdb's copy keeps in-frame clones and lacks some. This sample has 220,000 or so clones, with roughly 84% found just once. The sequenced material came from PBMCs. The receptors were sampled from a young woman in good health and CMV-seropositive.

This clone has just one count. The chain couples TRBV6-5 to TRBJ2-5, with D unclear. Trimming removed 2 bases at V and 7 bases at J, with 5 bases between. There are 11 residues in the CDR3. Germline values: CDR1 MNHEY, CDR2 SVGAGI. CDR3 residues: CASSYELTQYF. DNA for the CDR3: TGTGCCAGCAGTTACGAGTTGACCCAGTACTTC.

This chain connects TRBV9 to TRBJ1-2, with TRBD1 as a possible D gene (6 bases). The V gene's germline CDR1 is SGDLS and CDR2 YYNGEE. V was pared by 3 bases and J by 8 bases, with 23 bases between. The CDR3 spans 16 residues. CDR3 residues: CASSGPRTATIGGYTF. CDR3 sequence (DNA): TGTGCCAGCAGCGGCCCCCGGACAGCAACCATAGGGGGCTACACCTTC.

The CDR3 sequence is CAWSAGTAPGNTIYF. Here the CDR3 DNA reads TGTGCCTGGAGTGCAGGGACAGCCCCTGGAAACACCATATATTTT. The chain couples TRBV30 to TRBJ1-3, with 7 bases identical to TRBD1. CDR1 is GTSNPN, CDR2 SVGIG, per germline (reference sequence). J gave up 2 bases and V 1 base, and 5 bases lay outside the gene matches. The CDR3 runs 15 residues.

The rearrangement links TRBV5-4 to TRBJ2-3, with 10 bases that match TRBD2. This CDR3 comprises 16 residues. CDR1 is SGHNT, CDR2 YYREEE, per germline (reference sequence). Trimming removed 4 bases from V and 6 bases from J; junction bases left unmatched: 11. The CDR3, as DNA: TGTGCCAGCAGCCCTGGACTAGCGGCCTCGGGGGATACGCAGTATTTT. Translation: CASSPGLAASGDTQYF.

The chain couples TRBV27 to TRBJ2-7; no firm D call. The V gene's germline CDR1 is MNHEY and CDR2 SMNVEV (reference sequence). CDR3 size: 14 residues. The ends were cut back, 5 bases at V and 0 bases at J, with 11 bases in the middle. The CDR3 coding sequence is TGTGCCAGCAGTCAGAAAGTAAGCTCCTACGAGCAGTACTTC. Translating it yields CASSQKVSSYEQYF.

As for this clone: Other DNA sequences in this sample translate to the same CDR3. V and J are TRBV27 and TRBJ2-7; 8 nucleotides line up with TRBD2. Germline V gene data show CDR1 as MNHEY and CDR2 as SMNVEV (reference sequence). The CDR3 covers 13 residues. Trimming at V came to 5 bases and at J to 2 bases, leaving 2 bases not matched to a gene. The CDR3 sequence: CASSPGLAYEQYF. The CDR3 DNA sequence: TGTGCCAGCAGTCCGGGACTAGCCTACGAGCAGTACTTC.

The chain couples TRBV5-1 to TRBJ2-5; TRBD1 might be the D (6 bases). The CDR3 length is 16 residues. Germline V lookup: CDR1 SGHRS, CDR2 YFSETQ. V was cut by 3 bases and J by 5 bases, with 20 bases left in between. The CDR3 is CASSSSSQGSVETQYF. The CDR3 nucleotides read TGCGCCAGCAGCTCTTCCTCACAGGGTTCCGTGGAGACCCAGTACTTC.

This chain links TRBV30 with TRBJ2-3; D is undetermined. V dropped 0 bases and J dropped 1 base, with 5 bases sitting between them. CDR1 and CDR2 (germline): GTSNPN, SVGIG (reference sequence). The CDR3 has 13 residues. CDR3 in DNA: TGTGCCTGGAGTGTAACCGGCACAGATACGCAGTATTTT. Its translation is CAWSVTGTDTQYF.

This clone was counted a single time. The J gene is TRBJ1-1, the V gene TRBV30; 7 positions agree with TRBD1. From germline, CDR1 is GTSNPN and CDR2 SVGIG (reference sequence). V dropped 4 bases and J dropped 1; count of bases not matched to a gene: 18. The CDR3 sequence is 18 residues long. The CDR3, as DNA: TGTGCCTGGATCAGTGCTTCGGCTTTCAGGGGGAAGAACACTGAAGCTTTCTTT. It encodes CAWISASAFRGKNTEAFF.

This clone was seen once. The V gene is TRBV14, the J gene TRBJ2-2; 10 bases are shared with TRBD2. The germline V gene encodes CDR1 SGHDN and CDR2 FVKESK. With 4 bases clipped from V and 7 bases from J, the junction kept 12 bases outside the gene matches. The CDR3 loop spans 17 amino acids. Here the CDR3 DNA reads TGTGCCAGCAGCCCGCTATCCGGGACTAGCGTGTTCGGGGAGCTGTTTTTT. It specifies CASSPLSGTSVFGELFF.

This chain links TRBV6-5 with TRBJ2-7; no clear D gene. The V end was cut by 2 bases, the J end by 3 bases, with 11 bases between. CDR3 length: 14 residues. Per the germline V gene, CDR1 is MNHEY and CDR2 is SVGAGI. The CDR3 bases are TGTGCCAGCAGTTACGACACCTCGGGCTACGAGCAGTACTTC. This encodes CASSYDTSGYEQYF.

V gene TRBV27 combines with J gene TRBJ2-5; TRBD2 matches at 8 bases. V dropped 8 bases and J dropped 5; count of bases not matched to a gene: 10. CDR1 and CDR2 (germline): MNHEY, SMNVEV (reference sequence). This CDR3 contains 14 residues. CDR3 in DNA: TGTGCCAGCCGGGGACTAGGCGTAGGGGAGACCCAGTACTTC. Translation gives CASRGLGVGETQYF.

This clone was seen only a few times. This chain connects TRBV29-1 to TRBJ1-3; the D is unclear. This CDR3 has 13 amino acids. Looked up from germline, CDR1 is SQVTM and CDR2 is ANQGSEA. The ends were cut back, 6 bases at V and 0 bases at J, with 9 bases in the middle. The chain's CDR3 is CSVIQDSGNTIYF. In DNA form, the CDR3 reads TGCAGCGTAATACAAGACTCTGGAAACACCATATATTTT.

The J gene is TRBJ2-7, the V gene TRBV10-3, with 7 bases lining up with TRBD1. Germline V gene sequence: CDR1 ENHRY, CDR2 SYGVKD. The CDR3 runs 14 residues. Germline trimming cut 7 bases from V and 7 bases from J; bases unmatched to any gene: 13. Here the CDR3 reads CAITRGQVDGEQYF. The CDR3 DNA reads TGTGCCATCACCAGAGGACAGGTTGATGGGGAGCAGTACTTC.

The chain has TRBV25-1 and TRBJ2-1; no clear D. Germline-derived CDR1 and CDR2 are MGHDK and SYGVNS. This CDR3 comprises 13 residues. Trimming pared 6 bases from V and 7 bases from J, leaving 13 bases between. CDR3 region: CASSVHGRNEQFF. CDR3 DNA sequence: TGTGCCAGCAGCGTGCATGGCAGGAATGAGCAGTTCTTC. Using reference TRBV25-1 and TRBJ2-1 for the parts outside the CDR3, the full variable domain is EADIYQTPRYLVIGTGKKITLECSQTMGHDKMYWYQQDPGMELHLIHYSYGVNSTEKGDLSSESTVSRIRTEHFPLTLESARPSHTSQYLCASSVHGRNEQFFGPGTRLTVL.